One sample yielded the 27 T cell receptor beta chains listed below, sequenced in a study of blood T cell repertoires in COVID-19 (dated by TCRdb to 2019 to 2021). The library came from the immunoSEQ multiplex PCR assay. The source is immuneACCESS, and TCRdb retained only in-frame sequences with V and J called. Part of the clones is not carried over; for the studies checked, unresolved V genes explain less than half of this, and the remainder is unexplained. For this sample there are about 140,000 clones; roughly nine tenths appear just once. The ten top clones hold around 1.6% of the sample. Sequencing was performed on peripheral blood. The receptors derive from a human donor in a cohort sampled during active COVID-19.

The table lists this clone with a few counts. V and J are TRBV7-2 and TRBJ1-2; D perhaps matches TRBD1 (6 bases). CDR3 size: 15 residues. The V and J ends lost 4 bases and 8 bases respectively, with 20 bases between them. From germline, CDR1 is SGHTA and CDR2 FQGNSA. The CDR3 region is CASSSNGGGLRGYTF. The CDR3 coding sequence is TGTGCCAGCAGCTCAAACGGCGGGGGGCTGAGGGGCTACACCTTC.

The gene calls are TRBV6-5 and TRBJ2-5; 7 bases align to TRBD1. The germline CDR1 and CDR2 sequences are MNHEY and SVGAGI. This CDR3 has 14 amino acids. With V trimmed by 2 bases and J by 2 bases, 2 bases remained unmatched. The DNA of the CDR3 is TGTGCCAGCAGTTACCCGGGACAGCAAGAGACCCAGTACTTC. This gives the protein CASSYPGQQETQYF.

The rearrangement joins TRBV2 to TRBJ2-7; D unclear. Germline values: CDR1 SNHLY, CDR2 FYNNEI. V was pared by 2 bases and J by 6 bases, with 14 bases between. This CDR3 comprises 14 residues. The CDR3 spells CASSEIRVWIEQYF. The CDR3 DNA reads TGTGCCAGCAGTGAAATCCGGGTTTGGATCGAGCAGTACTTC.

Note on this clone: One end of the junction varies from germline; a read error may be responsible. The gene calls are TRBV9 and TRBJ2-3; 11 nucleotides align to TRBD2. Looked up from germline, CDR1 is SGDLS and CDR2 is YYNGEE. The CDR3 loop spans 15 amino acids. Here the CDR3 reads CASSVAGGLTDTQYF. The CDR3 DNA reads as TGTGCCAGCAGTGTAGCGGGGGGGCTGACAGATACGCAGTATTTT. The complete variable domain, with remaining parts taken from reference TRBV9 and TRBJ2-3, reads DSGVTQTPKHLITATGQRVTLRCSPRSGDLSVYWYQQSLDQGLQFLIQYYNGEERAKGNILERFSAQQFPDLHSELNLSSLELGDSALYFCASSVAGGLTDTQYFGPGTRLTVL.

As regards this clone: Other DNA sequences in this specimen translate into the identical CDR3. The rearrangement uses TRBV4-2 and TRBJ1-5; D is ambiguous. This CDR3 spans 15 amino acids. V was cut by 0 bases and J by 6 bases, with 12 bases left in between. From germline, CDR1 is LGHNA and CDR2 YNFKEQ. CDR3 DNA sequence: TGTGCCAGCAGCCAAGATCGGGAGGGTGGTCAGCCCCAGCATTTT. Translating it yields CASSQDREGGQPQHF.

V and J are TRBV5-1 and TRBJ1-1; 7 bases fit TRBD1. The CDR3 covers 14 residues. V was pared by 0 bases and J by 4 bases, with 3 bases of the junction left unmatched. Germline V gives CDR1 SGHRS, CDR2 YFSETQ. The CDR3 DNA is TGCGCCAGCAGCTTGGAAGGGGGCGGCACTGAAGCTTTCTTT. Translated: CASSLEGGGTEAFF.

The gene calls are TRBV14 and TRBJ2-6; 8 nucleotides align to TRBD2. This CDR3 spans 18 amino acids. CDR1 and CDR2 from the germline V gene are SGHDN and FVKESK. V shed 4 bases, J shed 0 bases, and the junction held 8 bases outside the gene matches. The DNA for the CDR3 is TGTGCCAGCAGCCTACCCCGGGGGGGAAACTCTGGGGCCAACGTCCTGACTTTC. This encodes CASSLPRGGNSGANVLTF.

The chain joins TRBV5-6 to TRBJ2-7; D gene ambiguous. V shed 2 bases and J shed 3 bases, with 12 bases lying between them. The CDR3 consists of 14 residues. Per the germline V gene, CDR1 is SGHDT and CDR2 is YYEEEE. The CDR3 nucleotides are TGTGCCAGCAGCTTAAGCGCGACGGACTACGAGCAGTACTTC. Translated, it gives CASSLSATDYEQYF.

The count of this clone is one. The chain's CDR3 is CASSISRVDGYTF. The CDR3 nucleotides read TGTGCCAGTAGTATAAGCAGGGTAGATGGCTACACCTTC. The chain couples TRBV19 to TRBJ1-2; D perhaps matches TRBD1 (5 bases). CDR3 length: 13 amino acids. V was clipped by 2 bases and J by 6 bases, with 10 bases between them. CDR1 LNHDA and CDR2 SQIVND come from the germline V gene (reference sequence).

This chain joins TRBV7-2 and TRBJ2-3, with 7 bases fitting TRBD2. Germline V gene lookup returns CDR1 SGHTA and CDR2 FQGNSA. The CDR3 contains 16 residues. V was pared by 2 bases and J by 2 bases, with 7 bases of the junction left unmatched. CDR3 nucleotide sequence: TGTGCCAGCAGCTTATTCGGCGGGGGTTCCACAGATACGCAGTATTTT. This gives the protein CASSLFGGGSTDTQYF.

The J gene is TRBJ2-3, the V gene TRBV6-2 or TRBV6-3; 8 bases map to TRBD1. The V gene's germline CDR1 is MNHEY and CDR2 SVGEGT. The CDR3 totals 17 residues. V was pared by 0 bases and J by 3 bases, with 8 bases of the junction left unmatched. The CDR3 nucleotides are TGTGCCAGCAGTTACTCCCGAAGGACAGGGTGGACAGATACGCAGTATTTT. This encodes CASSYSRRTGWTDTQYF.

V is TRBV2 and J is TRBJ2-2; TRBD1 might be the D (6 bases). The ends were cut back, 7 bases at V and 6 bases at J, with 18 bases in the middle. Germline V gives CDR1 SNHLY, CDR2 FYNNEI. CDR3 length: 15 residues. The CDR3: CASTIQGYGSGELFF. The CDR3 bases are TGTGCCAGCACTATACAGGGTTATGGGTCCGGGGAGCTGTTTTTT.

This clone was recorded only once. The chain combines TRBV15 with TRBJ2-3, with D possibly TRBD2 on 5 matching bases. Germline CDR1 is LNHNV and CDR2 is YYDKDF (reference sequence). The CDR3 has 13 residues. With 1 base removed from V and 4 bases from J, the gap between germline ends came to 6 bases. CDR3 protein: CATSRVGADTQYF. Written as DNA, the CDR3 is TGTGCCACCAGCAGAGTCGGGGCAGATACGCAGTATTTT.

V is TRBV9 and J is TRBJ1-2, with TRBD1 as a possible D gene (6 bases). V was shortened by 3 bases and J by 8 bases, with 26 bases between the two germline ends. Germline loops: CDR1 SGDLS, CDR2 YYNGEE. The CDR3 extends over 17 amino acids. The CDR3 DNA is TGTGCCAGCAGCGCCACTCGATCACAGGGAGTATCCGAGGGCTACACCTTC. Amino acids: CASSATRSQGVSEGYTF.

The genes are TRBV5-8 and TRBJ1-2; no clear D gene. Germline CDR1 is SGHTS and CDR2 is YDEGEE. Trimming took off 2 bases at V and 6 bases at J, with 11 bases between the two ends. The CDR3 sequence is 13 residues long. The CDR3 nucleotides are TGTGCCAGCAGCTTTCGGGGTGGGAATGGCTACACCTTC. This translates into CASSFRGGNGYTF.

The rearrangement uses TRBV11-2 and TRBJ2-2; tentatively, D is TRBD1 (6 bases). CDR1 is SGHAT, CDR2 FQNNGV, per germline. The germline V and J ends were trimmed by 1 base and 7 bases, with 10 bases remaining between them. CDR3 length: 14 amino acids. The CDR3 nucleotides are TGTGCCAGCAGCTTAGCCTCCAGGGGCGGGGAGCTGTTTTTT. The encoded protein is CASSLASRGGELFF.

The chain is built from TRBV14 and TRBJ1-1; maybe TRBD1 (6 bases). V lost 6 bases, J lost 5 bases, and 13 bases lay in between. This CDR3 has 13 residues. In germline, CDR1 is SGHDN, CDR2 FVKESK. The CDR3: CASSTGFKTEAFF. The DNA of the CDR3 is TGTGCCAGCAGTACAGGGTTTAAGACTGAAGCTTTCTTT.

The rearrangement uses TRBV4-1 and TRBJ2-7; the match to TRBD1 covers 8 bases. The CDR3 extends over 15 amino acids. V lost 6 bases to trimming and J lost 0 bases; unmatched junction nucleotides: 7. Germline V lookup: CDR1 MGHRA, CDR2 YSYEKL. CDR3 bases: TGCGCCAGCAGACGGACAGGGTACGTCTCCTACGAGCAGTACTTC. Translated: CASRRTGYVSYEQYF.

The chain links TRBV27 to TRBJ2-5, with TRBD1 identical over 7 bases. The J segment lost 5 bases and the V segment lost 5 bases, leaving 8 bases of the junction unmatched. The CDR3 covers 14 residues. Germline V gene lookup returns CDR1 MNHEY and CDR2 SMNVEV (reference sequence). As DNA, the CDR3 is TGTGCCAGCAGTCCTCGACAGGGCGGGGAGACCCAGTACTTC. As protein: CASSPRQGGETQYF.

The chain employs TRBV7-3 and TRBJ1-2; TRBD1 agrees at 11 bases. The V gene end was trimmed by 4 bases and the J gene end by 3 bases; junction bases not matched to a gene: 1. The CDR3 contains 14 residues. Germline-derived CDR1 and CDR2 are SGHTA and FQGTGA. The CDR3 spells CASSSGQGDYGYTF. CDR3 sequence (DNA): TGTGCCAGCAGCTCGGGACAGGGGGACTATGGCTACACCTTC.

The chain has TRBV7-8 and TRBJ1-2, with D possibly TRBD1 on 6 matching bases. The CDR3 has 14 amino acids. The V end lost 1 base, the J end lost 7 bases, and 13 bases lay between the germline ends. Germline V gives CDR1 SGHVS, CDR2 FQNEAQ. CDR3 DNA sequence: TGTGCCAGCAGCTTAGGCGGGGGGCAGGGTGGCTACACCTTC. Its translation is CASSLGGGQGGYTF.

The chain carries TRBV4-2 and TRBJ2-7, with 9 bases lining up with TRBD2. CDR1 and CDR2 (germline): LGHNA, YNFKEQ. The CDR3 extends over 17 amino acids. With 3 bases clipped from V and 5 bases from J, the junction kept 14 bases outside the gene matches. The CDR3 here is CASSHQRGRGGPNEQYF. DNA of the CDR3: TGTGCCAGCAGCCACCAACGAGGGCGGGGGGGCCCCAACGAGCAGTACTTC.

The chain has TRBV5-1 and TRBJ1-4; D is uncertain. The CDR3 is 17 amino acids. Trimming took off 4 bases at V and 7 bases at J, with 23 bases between the two ends. The germline CDR1 and CDR2 sequences are SGHRS and YFSETQ. CDR3 bases: TGCGCCAGCAGCCGCGGTTTTGCTGCCGGGATGGGTGAAAAACTGTTTTTT. Its protein product is CASSRGFAAGMGEKLFF. Drawing the rest from reference TRBV5-1 and TRBJ1-4, the complete variable domain is KAGVTQTPRYLIKTRGQQVTLSCSPISGHRSVSWYQQTPGQGLQFLFEYFSETQRNKGNFPGRFSGRQFSNSRSEMNVSTLELGDSALYLCASSRGFAAGMGEKLFFGSGTQLSVL.

The genes are TRBV6-5 and TRBJ1-1, with 9 nucleotides matching TRBD1. This CDR3 is built from 13 residues. Germline trimming cut 6 bases from V and 13 bases from J; bases unmatched to any gene: 12. The germline V gene has CDR1 MNHEY and CDR2 SVGAGI. The chain's CDR3 is CASRSSGDRVFFF. In DNA, the CDR3 is TGTGCCAGCAGGTCATCCGGGGACAGGGTTTTTTTCTTT.

This chain connects TRBV21-1 to TRBJ2-3; the D call of TRBD2 is as the table states it, not checked on the DNA. TRBV21-1 is given as a pseudogene. The CDR3 length is 15 residues. The CDR3 DNA follows: TGTGCCAGCAGCACCCAAGCGCCGGTCACAGATACGCAGTATTTT. Its protein is CASSTQAPVTDTQYF.

The genes are TRBV6-5 and TRBJ1-2; D is perhaps TRBD1 (6 bases). Trimming left V 6 bases short and J 7 bases short, with 18 bases between. Germline CDR1 reads MNHEY; CDR2 reads SVGAGI. The CDR3 is made up of 14 amino acids. The CDR3 loop is CASRDLQGWSGYTF. The DNA for the CDR3 is TGTGCCAGCAGGGACTTACAGGGCTGGAGTGGCTACACCTTC.

The chain combines TRBV7-9 with TRBJ2-3; D possibly corresponds to TRBD1 (5 bases). The germline V and J ends were trimmed by 5 bases and 4 bases, with 13 bases remaining between them. CDR1 SEHNR and CDR2 FQNEAQ come from the germline V gene (reference sequence). This CDR3 has 14 residues. This CDR3 reads CASSPGRGSDTQYF. The CDR3 region has the DNA TGTGCCAGCAGCCCCGGAAGGGGCTCAGATACGCAGTATTTT.